This is a list of T cell receptor beta chains from one sample in a study of cytomegalovirus exposure and HLA in healthy donors. TCRdb keeps only in-frame clones here, not all; method: immunoSEQ multiplex PCR. The profile shows 33,000 or so clones, roughly nine tenths of them singletons. Sequenced: PBMCs. The receptors shown here come from a woman under 30 in good health and CMV-seronegative. The CDR3 runs from the conserved cysteine through the conserved F or W.

V	J	CDR3
TRBV11-1	TRBJ1-1	CASSSRQGKNTEAFF
TRBV28	TRBJ1-2	CASRRGQGVNYGYTF
TRBV6-1	TRBJ2-1	CASSGAFLTYNEQFF
TRBV7-3	TRBJ2-1	CASSFAGLAENEQFF
TRBV28	TRBJ1-5	CASSSYREKNQPQHF
TRBV5-1	TRBJ2-1	CASSPRLAGGNEQFF
TRBV6-6	TRBJ2-2	CASSYVGARFGELFF
TRBV7-8	TRBJ1-5	CASSARQGGGYSNQPQHF
TRBV4-1	TRBJ1-3	CASSDAQSSGNTIYF
TRBV19	TRBJ2-4	CASRSGTGGHRTYF